This T cell receptor (beta chain) originates from a study of cytomegalovirus exposure and HLA in healthy donors. Generated by immunoSEQ multiplex PCR, the TCRdb table keeps only in-frame clones and is missing some. Seen here are 250,000 to 350,000 clones, nearly 90% observed once, and the top ten hold 0.9% to 1%. The sequence was collected from a man aged 25-45 years in good health and CMV-seronegative. Sequenced input: PBMCs.

In DNA form, the CDR3 reads TGTGCCAGCACCAGACTACCGACAGGGAACACTGAAGCTTTCTTT. Translating it yields CASTRLPTGNTEAFF. The gene calls are TRBV6-4 and TRBJ1-1; D is perhaps TRBD1 (6 bases). The CDR3 covers 15 residues. V gave up 7 bases and J gave up 1 base, with 16 bases separating them. Germline-derived CDR1 and CDR2 are MRHNA and SNTAGT.